What follows are 20 T cell receptor beta chains derived from one specimen sequenced in a study of blood T cell repertoires in COVID-19. TCRdb's table, derived via immunoSEQ multiplex PCR, lists solely in-frame clones and lacks some. Counted here are approximately 72,000 clones, around 85% occurring once; the ten biggest clones make up roughly 35%. The material sequenced was peripheral blood. These receptors originate from a woman older than 75 with active or convalescent COVID-19.

The rearrangement joins TRBV15 to TRBJ2-2; D ambiguous. Trimming left V 5 bases short and J 7 bases short, with 14 bases between. The CDR3 is made up of 14 amino acids. Germline V gene sequence: CDR1 LNHNV, CDR2 YYDKDF (reference sequence). CDR3 coding DNA: TGTGCCACCAGCCGCACTTCTACCCACGGGGAGCTGTTTTTT. The encoded protein is CATSRTSTHGELFF.

The chain carries TRBV19 and TRBJ1-2, with 9 bases aligning to TRBD1. V was pared by 6 bases and J by 4 bases, with 9 bases of the junction left unmatched. Germline CDR1 and CDR2: LNHDA and SQIVND (reference sequence). The CDR3 runs to 15 residues. As DNA, the CDR3 is TGTGCCAGTAGAGGGGACAGGGCCTCAGTCTATGGCTACACCTTC. This encodes CASRGDRASVYGYTF.

The gene calls are TRBV27 and TRBJ1-6; a possible D gene is TRBD1 (6 bases). Germline V gives CDR1 MNHEY, CDR2 SMNVEV (reference sequence). Deletions cut 7 bases from V and 4 bases from J, with 14 bases between. The CDR3 runs to 15 residues. CDR3 protein: CASTQGGGYNSPLHF. CDR3 nucleotide sequence: TGTGCCAGCACCCAGGGAGGGGGGTATAATTCACCCCTCCACTTT.

The chain has TRBV3-1 (or the pseudogene TRBV3-2) and TRBJ2-7, with TRBD2 matching over 8 bases. Trimming took 0 bases from V and 4 from J; bases not matched to a gene: 5. Germline-derived CDR1 and CDR2 are LGHDT and YNNKEL (reference sequence). The CDR3 sequence is 15 residues long. The CDR3 nucleotides read TGTGCCAGCAGCCAAGACACAGCGGGGGTATACGAGCAGTACTTC. Encoded protein: CASSQDTAGVYEQYF.

This chain links TRBV14 with TRBJ2-7, with D possibly TRBD2 on 5 matching bases. The CDR3 sequence is 15 residues long. Germline V gene data show CDR1 as SGHDN and CDR2 as FVKESK. Trimming removed 2 bases at V and 4 bases at J, with 15 bases between. The CDR3 loop reads CASSQYPGGIYEQYF. CDR3 DNA: TGTGCCAGCAGCCAATACCCAGGAGGCATTTACGAGCAGTACTTC.

V gene TRBV11-2 combines with J gene TRBJ2-7; tentative D call: TRBD1 (6 bases). Germline CDR1 is SGHAT and CDR2 is FQNNGV. V lost 5 bases and J 7 bases, leaving 9 bases between the germline ends. This CDR3 contains 11 residues. The CDR3 nucleotides are TGTGCCAGCAGCCTCGGACAGGAGCAGTACTTC. As protein: CASSLGQEQYF.

CDR3 residues: CASSQVLTALNTEAFF. CDR3 coding DNA: TGTGCCAGCAGCCAAGTTCTGACAGCTTTGAACACTGAAGCTTTCTTT. This chain links TRBV3-1 (or the pseudogene TRBV3-2) with TRBJ1-1; perhaps TRBD1 as D (5 bases). CDR3 length equals 16 residues. Per germline, CDR1 LGHDT and CDR2 YNNKEL (reference sequence). The germline V and J ends were trimmed by 1 base and 0 bases, with 12 bases remaining between them.

This clone was counted only a few times. The chain employs TRBV15 and TRBJ2-1, with TRBD2 identical over 8 bases. The CDR3 is made up of 13 amino acids. Trimming took 3 bases from V and 5 from J; bases not matched to a gene: 0. Germline V CDR1 and CDR2: LNHNV, YYDKDF (reference sequence). The CDR3 protein is CATSSGRDNEQFF. CDR3 bases: TGTGCCACCAGCAGCGGGAGGGACAATGAGCAGTTCTTC. Full variable domain (outside the CDR3, taken from reference TRBV15 and TRBJ2-1): DAMVIQNPRYQVTQFGKPVTLSCSQTLNHNVMYWYQQKSSQAPKLLFHYYDKDFNNEADTPDNFQSRRPNTSFCFLDIRSPGLGDTAMYLCATSSGRDNEQFFGPGTRLTVL.

V gene TRBV5-1 combines with J gene TRBJ2-1; TRBD2 matches 7 bases. Germline V CDR1 and CDR2: SGHRS, YFSETQ. Trimming removed 4 bases from V and 8 bases from J; junction bases left unmatched: 12. The CDR3 consists of 15 residues. The DNA of the CDR3 is TGCGCCAGCAGCCAAAGAGCGGGGCCCTCGGATGAGCAGTTCTTC. It translates to CASSQRAGPSDEQFF.

V gene TRBV5-6 combines with J gene TRBJ2-5, with 7 bases matching TRBD2. CDR1 is SGHDT and CDR2 is YYEEEE in the germline V gene. This CDR3 contains 16 residues. V trimming: 3 bases; J trimming: 0 bases; junction bases outside the gene matches: 8. CDR3 region: CASSYGTKSYQETQYF. CDR3 nucleotides: TGTGCCAGCAGCTACGGGACTAAGTCGTACCAAGAGACCCAGTACTTC.

The chain joins TRBV5-1 to TRBJ2-1; D may be TRBD2 (6 bases). Germline CDR1 SGHRS, CDR2 YFSETQ. Trimming removed 0 bases at V and 2 bases at J, with 9 bases between. This CDR3 comprises 15 residues. This CDR3 reads CASSLDGGAYNEQFF. DNA of the CDR3: TGCGCCAGCAGCTTGGACGGGGGAGCCTACAATGAGCAGTTCTTC. The complete variable domain, with remaining parts taken from reference TRBV5-1 and TRBJ2-1, reads KAGVTQTPRYLIKTRGQQVTLSCSPISGHRSVSWYQQTPGQGLQFLFEYFSETQRNKGNFPGRFSGRQFSNSRSEMNVSTLELGDSALYLCASSLDGGAYNEQFFGPGTRLTVL.

The chain uses TRBV28 and TRBJ1-2; D gene ambiguous. The CDR3 is made up of 14 amino acids. Germline V gene data show CDR1 as MDHEN and CDR2 as SYDVKM. Trimming stripped 10 bases from V and 0 bases from J, with 15 bases between. The CDR3 coding sequence is TGTGCCAATCGAAAGGCGGGAGCTAACTATGGCTACACCTTC. Its translation is CANRKAGANYGYTF.

This clone came up a few times. This chain uses TRBV6-6 with TRBJ1-4; no clear D gene. CDR3 length equals 13 residues. The V and J ends lost 6 bases and 7 bases respectively, with 12 bases between them. Germline CDR1 and CDR2: MNHNY and SVGAGI (reference sequence). The CDR3 reads CASSRSQREKLFF. CDR3 DNA: TGTGCCAGCAGCAGGTCACAACGTGAAAAACTGTTTTTT.

This clone was detected only a few times. The chain employs TRBV5-1 and TRBJ1-5; weak D call: TRBD1 (6 bases). Germline loops: CDR1 SGHRS, CDR2 YFSETQ. Trimming took off 4 bases at V and 6 bases at J, with 20 bases between the two ends. The CDR3 consists of 16 residues. This chain's CDR3 is CASSPGGAESGQPQHF. The CDR3, as DNA: TGCGCCAGCAGCCCTGGGGGGGCTGAATCCGGTCAGCCCCAGCATTTT. The full variable domain, rest sourced from reference TRBV5-1 and TRBJ1-5, is KAGVTQTPRYLIKTRGQQVTLSCSPISGHRSVSWYQQTPGQGLQFLFEYFSETQRNKGNFPGRFSGRQFSNSRSEMNVSTLELGDSALYLCASSPGGAESGQPQHFGDGTRLSIL.

The gene calls are TRBV9 and TRBJ1-1; possibly TRBD1 for D (6 bases). The V gene lost 3 bases and the J gene lost 5 bases, with 26 bases spanning the gap. This CDR3 is built from 18 residues. CDR1 and CDR2 from the germline V gene are SGDLS and YYNGEE. CDR3 loop: CASSEGSGTRDGLTEAFF. DNA for the CDR3: TGTGCCAGCAGCGAGGGGTCCGGGACAAGAGACGGATTGACTGAAGCTTTCTTT.

The J gene is TRBJ2-1, the V gene TRBV5-1; TRBD1 matches 8 bases. The CDR3 loop spans 15 amino acids. Trimming cost V 2 bases and J 4 bases; bases outside gene matches: 5. From germline, CDR1 is SGHRS and CDR2 YFSETQ. DNA of the CDR3: TGCGCCAGCAGCTTAGCAGGGGGCGCTTACAATGAGCAGTTCTTC. Its translation: CASSLAGGAYNEQFF.

V and J are TRBV9 and TRBJ2-3; the D is unclear. This CDR3 has 14 residues. V dropped 2 bases and J dropped 0 bases, with 7 bases sitting between them. Germline CDR1 is SGDLS and CDR2 is YYNGEE. Written as DNA, the CDR3 is TGTGCCAGCAGCGTCTTCGGTAGCACAGATACGCAGTATTTT. The encoded protein is CASSVFGSTDTQYF.

The CDR3 region has the DNA TGTGCCAGCAGTTCCGGGACAGGGTACCAAGAGACCCAGTACTTC. Translation gives CASSSGTGYQETQYF. The J gene is TRBJ2-5, the V gene TRBV6-6, with 9 bases that match TRBD1. V was pared by 4 bases and J by 0 bases, with 3 bases of the junction left unmatched. The CDR3 covers 15 residues. In germline, CDR1 is MNHNY, CDR2 SVGAGI (reference sequence).

The chain has TRBV5-1 and TRBJ2-7; 7 bases agree with TRBD2. Germline V gene sequence: CDR1 SGHRS, CDR2 YFSETQ. Trimming at V came to 0 bases and at J to 6 bases, leaving 15 bases not matched to a gene. CDR3 length: 17 amino acids. This CDR3 is CASSLAGRTEYSGEQYF. The CDR3 nucleotides read TGCGCCAGCAGCTTGGCCGGGAGGACCGAGTACTCGGGCGAGCAGTACTTC.

This rearrangement joins TRBV18 to TRBJ2-3; 8 nucleotides line up with TRBD1. The J segment lost 0 bases and the V segment lost 2 bases, leaving 4 bases of the junction unmatched. This CDR3 is built from 16 residues. CDR1 is KGHSH, CDR2 LQKENI, per germline. The CDR3 region has the DNA TGTGCCAGCTCACCAAATCGACAGGGGAGCACAGATACGCAGTATTTT. Amino acid sequence: CASSPNRQGSTDTQYF. The whole variable domain, remainder taken from reference TRBV18 and TRBJ2-3, is NAGVMQNPRHLVRRRGQEARLRCSPMKGHSHVYWYRQLPEEGLKFMVYLQKENIIDESGMPKERFSAEFPKEGPSILRIQQVVRGDSAAYFCASSPNRQGSTDTQYFGPGTRLTVL.